Sequencing of this T cell receptor (beta chain) was carried out in a study of blood T cell repertoires in COVID-19. At the level of the study: Acute and convalescent COVID-19 specimens originated in the United States, Italy and Spain. The cDNA or gDNA used as material had been derived from T cells, B-cell-depleted T cells, or PBMCs.

Per the germline V gene, CDR1 is SGHRS and CDR2 is YFSETQ. V was shortened by 5 bases and J by 0 bases, with 14 bases between the two germline ends. The CDR3 has 15 amino acids. In the source study's methods: Cell counts per sample came from amplifying reference gene primers. TCRdb's copy holds only in-frame clones and misses some; the assay was immunoSEQ multiplex PCR. V, J and clone size reflect that table, while D and trimming were determined from the DNA. The data show about 300,000 clones, approximately 89% seen once. The sample taken for sequencing was peripheral blood. V and J are TRBV5-1 and TRBJ1-1, with D tentatively TRBD1 (6 bases). The sequence was collected from a young woman with COVID-19, enrolled during active disease. This CDR3 reads CASSGQDSMNTEAFF. The CDR3 DNA follows: TGCGCCAGCAGTGGGCAGGACAGCATGAACACTGAAGCTTTCTTT.